This TCR beta chain emerged from a study of T-cell reconstitution after alpha-beta-depleted transplantation in children. Study observations and caveats: Several hundred expanded graft clones reportedly supplied alpha-beta T cells about two months after transplant. Newly generated T cells supplied most T-cell counts and diversity one year post-transplant.

CDR1 and CDR2 from the germline V gene are SGHRS and YFSETQ. V lost 5 bases to trimming and J lost 1 base, with 12 bases between them. The CDR3 has 15 residues. This clonotype was seen at least ten times. What it binds is unknown. This sample's TCRbeta library carried unique molecular identifier barcodes. TCRdb analysed the PCR reads with MiXCR anew, one entry per CDR3 protein. The profile shows around 500,000 distinct CDR3 sequences, more than 20% of them singletons. The chain links TRBV5-1 to TRBJ2-2; D might be TRBD1 (6 bases). The receptor was isolated from a boy under three years old who had a stem cell transplant for acute myeloid leukemia, so the T cells may come from the graft donor. The material was PBMCs, mostly from graft donor cells, obtained 360 days after TCRalphabeta/CD19-depleted stem cell transplant. The CDR3 reads CASRLDRGNTGELFF. As DNA, the CDR3 is TGCGCCAGCAGGCTGGACAGAGGGAACACCGGGGAGCTGTTTTTT.